The present entry profiles one T cell receptor beta chain with its context. No antigen is known for it. This record belongs to a study of T cells after yellow fever vaccination. Findings and limits, study-wide: Among primary-vaccination clones, most reappeared after the booster, at just under 98% for CD4 and 85% to 90% for CD8. From the bulk population, abundant clonotypes could contaminate and appear within FACS-sorted repertoires.

TCR cDNA, made by 5'RACE template switching, carried an added universal primer site and UMIs. TCRdb passed the 5' RACE reads through MiXCR, listing each CDR3 protein once. Found here are approximately 260,000 distinct CDR3 sequences, roughly 5.2% of them singletons; the top ten hold 2.5% to 4%. Per germline, CDR1 DFQATT and CDR2 SNEGSKA (reference sequence). Trimming cost V 0 bases and J 10 bases; bases outside gene matches: 7. The CDR3 loop spans 14 amino acids. The V and J genes are TRBV20-1 and TRBJ1-4; 8 nucleotides agree with TRBD1. The sequence came from a young man who received the YFV17D yellow fever vaccine. The sequences come from CD4+ T cells sorted from PBMCs, collected on the day of the yellow fever booster vaccination. Written as DNA, the CDR3 is TGCAGTGCTAGAGAAAACGGACAGGGAGGAAAACTGTTTTTT. Protein: CSARENGQGGKLFF.